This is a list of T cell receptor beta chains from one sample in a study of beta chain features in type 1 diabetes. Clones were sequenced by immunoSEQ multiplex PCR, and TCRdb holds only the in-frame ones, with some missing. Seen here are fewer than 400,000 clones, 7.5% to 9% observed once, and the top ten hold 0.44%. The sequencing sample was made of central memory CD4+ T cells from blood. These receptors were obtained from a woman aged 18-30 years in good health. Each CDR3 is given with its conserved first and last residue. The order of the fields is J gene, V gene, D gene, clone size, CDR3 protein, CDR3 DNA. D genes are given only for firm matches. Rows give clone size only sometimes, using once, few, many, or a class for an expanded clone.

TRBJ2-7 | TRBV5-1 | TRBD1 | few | CASSREDRGLFEQYF | TGCGCCAGCAGCAGGGAGGACAGGGGGCTCTTCGAGCAGTACTTC
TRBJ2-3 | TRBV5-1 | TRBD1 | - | CASSTKTGVADTQYF | TGCGCCAGCAGCACCAAGACAGGGGTGGCAGATACGCAGTATTTT
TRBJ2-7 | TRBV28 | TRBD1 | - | CASSSVGTGAYEQYF | TGTGCCAGCAGTTCCGTCGGGACAGGGGCCTACGAGCAGTACTTC
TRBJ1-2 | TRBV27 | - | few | CASSFGRGRLSYTF | TGTGCCAGCAGTTTCGGTCGGGGGCGACTTAGCTACACCTTC
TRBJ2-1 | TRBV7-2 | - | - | CASSSRTKALGGNEQFF | TGTGCCAGCAGCTCCAGGACGAAGGCGCTCGGCGGGAATGAGCAGTTCTTC
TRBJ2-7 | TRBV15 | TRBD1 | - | CATSRGGTGSYEQYF | TGTGCCACCAGCAGGGGTGGGACAGGGAGCTACGAGCAGTACTTC
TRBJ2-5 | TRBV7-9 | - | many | CASSQTISPQYF | TGTGCCAGCAGCCAAACAATTAGTCCCCAGTACTTC
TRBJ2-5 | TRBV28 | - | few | CASSLGGGETQYF | TGTGCCAGCAGTTTAGGGGGCGGCGAGACCCAGTACTTC
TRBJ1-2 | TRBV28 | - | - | CASSLYRDGYTF | TGTGCCAGCAGTTTATATAGGGACGGCTACACCTTC
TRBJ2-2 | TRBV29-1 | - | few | CSVERGGELFF | TGCAGCGTTGAAAGGGGCGGGGAGCTGTTTTTT
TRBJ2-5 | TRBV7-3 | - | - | CASSLSVSGAQYF | TGTGCCAGCAGCTTATCGGTGTCGGGAGCCCAGTACTTC
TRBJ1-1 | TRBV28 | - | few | CASSSVNTEAFF | TGTGCCAGCAGTTCCGTGAACACTGAAGCTTTCTTT
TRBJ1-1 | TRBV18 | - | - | CASSPTVGSGTEAFF | TGTGCCAGCTCACCAACGGTCGGGTCGGGAACTGAAGCTTTCTTT
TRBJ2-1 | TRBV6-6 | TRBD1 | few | CASSFSRTGGKEQFF | TGTGCCAGCAGTTTTTCCCGGACAGGGGGGAAAGAGCAGTTCTTC
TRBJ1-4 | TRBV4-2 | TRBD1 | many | CASSQGGQGNEKLFF | TGTGCCAGCAGCCAAGGTGGACAGGGCAATGAAAAACTGTTTTTT
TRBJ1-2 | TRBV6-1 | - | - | CASSATGPTTSNYGYTF | TGTGCCAGCAGTGCTACGGGACCGACCACTTCAAACTATGGCTACACCTTC
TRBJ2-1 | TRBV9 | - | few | CASSVGLDPSYNEQFF | TGTGCCAGCAGCGTAGGGCTAGACCCCTCCTACAATGAGCAGTTCTTC
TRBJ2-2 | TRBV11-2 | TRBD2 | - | CASSPTSGSPRGGELFF | TGTGCCAGCAGCCCGACTAGCGGGAGCCCCAGGGGCGGGGAGCTGTTTTTT
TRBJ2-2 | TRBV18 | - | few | CASSRYGGANTGELFF | TGTGCCAGCTCACGATATGGGGGCGCCAACACCGGGGAGCTGTTTTTT
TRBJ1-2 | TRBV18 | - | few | CASSPAAGVEYGYTF | TGTGCCAGCTCACCTGCCGCAGGGGTGGAATATGGCTACACCTTC